This TCR beta chain was recovered during a study of cytotoxic CD8 clonotypes in ibrutinib-treated CLL. For the study at large: The cohort had about 11 relapsed/refractory and over 14 treatment-naive patients, around 18 IGHV unmutated.

General study results and limits: Rising at ibrutinib response, clonality subsequently fell back toward baseline at progression.

Deletions cut 5 bases from V and 2 bases from J, with 15 bases between. CDR3 length: 15 amino acids. Germline V gene lookup returns CDR1 LNHNV and CDR2 YYDKDF (reference sequence). Produced via immunoSEQ multiplex PCR; TCRdb's table is partial and in-frame only. The sample consists of tens of thousands of clones, approximately 53% of them appearing once. Turning to this clone: Its antigen is unknown.

The sample consisted of PBMCs, taken after 12 months of ibrutinib treatment. The sequence was obtained from a human donor with chronic lymphocytic leukemia. J is TRBJ1-1 and V is TRBV15; TRBD1 might be the D (6 bases). CDR3 loop: CATSPQQGHNTEAFF. The CDR3 nucleotides read TGTGCCACCAGCCCGCAACAGGGCCATAACACTGAAGCTTTCTTT.